This T cell receptor (beta chain) originates from a study of blood T cell repertoires in COVID-19. Produced via immunoSEQ multiplex PCR; TCRdb's table is partial and in-frame only. The sample includes over 600,000 clones, 85% to 90% of them seen just once. The V gene end was trimmed by 1 base and the J gene end by 4 bases; junction bases not matched to a gene: 5. The CDR3 runs to 15 residues. Germline V gives CDR1 SEHNR, CDR2 FQNEAQ (reference sequence). The TCR was taken from a young woman with acute or convalescent COVID-19. Input material: peripheral blood. The chain links TRBV7-9 to TRBJ1-2, with 8 bases aligning to TRBD1. CDR3 amino acids: CASSLGTGFSYGYTF. CDR3 coding DNA: TGTGCCAGCAGCTTAGGGACAGGGTTCAGCTATGGCTACACCTTC.